The clone carrying this T cell receptor beta chain was recorded many times. For repertoire sequencing, the TCR beta CDR3 regions were amplified from RNA transcripts. After a first-round RT-PCR with HTBI primers, a second-round multiplex PCR was run. MiXCR, applied by TCRdb to the multiplex PCR reads, yields one record per CDR3 protein. The profile shows hundreds of thousands of distinct CDR3 sequences, about 38% of them singletons. Exclusion covered patients with other autoimmune diseases or uncontrolled infections (as well as pregnancy or lactation). The data belong to a study of Graves' ophthalmopathy and Graves' hyperthyroidism. Trimming took 3 bases from V and 4 from J, leaving 6 bases between them. The CDR3 spans 12 residues. In germline, CDR1 is ENHRY, CDR2 SYGVKD.

What was sequenced was peripheral blood. This sequence originates from an adult man with Graves' ophthalmopathy. This rearrangement joins TRBV10-3 to TRBJ1-1; D is possibly TRBD1 (5 bases). CDR3 DNA sequence: TGTGCCATCAGTGACGGGGGCACTGAAGCTTTCTTT. Amino acids: CAISDGGTEAFF.